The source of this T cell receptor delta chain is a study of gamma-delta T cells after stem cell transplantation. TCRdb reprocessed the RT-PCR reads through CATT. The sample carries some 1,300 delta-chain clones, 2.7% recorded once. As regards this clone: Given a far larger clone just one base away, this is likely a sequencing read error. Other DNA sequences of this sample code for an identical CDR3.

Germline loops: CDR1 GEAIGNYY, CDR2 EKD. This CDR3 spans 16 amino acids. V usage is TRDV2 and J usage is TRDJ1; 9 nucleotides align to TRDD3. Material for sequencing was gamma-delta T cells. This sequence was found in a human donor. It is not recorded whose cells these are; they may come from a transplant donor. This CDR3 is CACDILGDQATDKLIF. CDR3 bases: TGTGCCTGTGACATACTGGGGGACCAGGCCACCGATAAACTCATCTTC.